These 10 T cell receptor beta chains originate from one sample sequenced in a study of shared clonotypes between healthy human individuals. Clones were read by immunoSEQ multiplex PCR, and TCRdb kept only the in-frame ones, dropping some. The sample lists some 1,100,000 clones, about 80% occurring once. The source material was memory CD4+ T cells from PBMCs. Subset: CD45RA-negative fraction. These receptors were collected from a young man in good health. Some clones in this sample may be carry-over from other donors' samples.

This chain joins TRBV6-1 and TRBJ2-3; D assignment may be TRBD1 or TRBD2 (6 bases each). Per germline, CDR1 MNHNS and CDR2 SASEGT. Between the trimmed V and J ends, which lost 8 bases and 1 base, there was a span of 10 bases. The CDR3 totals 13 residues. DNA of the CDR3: TGTGCCAGCGAGGAGGGGGGCACAGATACGCAGTATTTT. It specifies CASEEGGTDTQYF.

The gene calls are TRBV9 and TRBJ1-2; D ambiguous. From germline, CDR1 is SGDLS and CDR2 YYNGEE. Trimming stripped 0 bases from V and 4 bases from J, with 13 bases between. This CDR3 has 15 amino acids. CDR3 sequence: CASSVVATSLYGYTF. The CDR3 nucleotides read TGTGCCAGCAGCGTAGTGGCGACGTCGCTCTATGGCTACACCTTC.

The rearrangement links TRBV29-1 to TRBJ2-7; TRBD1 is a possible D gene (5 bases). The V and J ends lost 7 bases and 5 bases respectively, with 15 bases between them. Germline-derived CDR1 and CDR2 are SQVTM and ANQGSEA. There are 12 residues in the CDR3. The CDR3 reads CSAQGGSHEQYF. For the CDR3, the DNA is TGCAGCGCCCAGGGTGGGTCCCACGAGCAGTACTTC.

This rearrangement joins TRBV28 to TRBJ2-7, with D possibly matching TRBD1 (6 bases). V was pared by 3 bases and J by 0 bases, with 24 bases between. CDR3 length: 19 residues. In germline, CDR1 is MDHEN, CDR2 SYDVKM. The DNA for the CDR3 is TGTGCCAGCAGTTTTTTAGTTCCCCACAAACAGGGAAGCTCCTACGAGCAGTACTTC. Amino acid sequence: CASSFLVPHKQGSSYEQYF.

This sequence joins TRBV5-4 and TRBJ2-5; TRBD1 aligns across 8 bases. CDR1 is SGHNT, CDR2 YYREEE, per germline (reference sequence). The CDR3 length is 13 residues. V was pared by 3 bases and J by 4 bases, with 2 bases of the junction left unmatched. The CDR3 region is CASSSTGVETQYF. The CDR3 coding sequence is TGTGCCAGCAGCTCGACAGGGGTAGAGACCCAGTACTTC.

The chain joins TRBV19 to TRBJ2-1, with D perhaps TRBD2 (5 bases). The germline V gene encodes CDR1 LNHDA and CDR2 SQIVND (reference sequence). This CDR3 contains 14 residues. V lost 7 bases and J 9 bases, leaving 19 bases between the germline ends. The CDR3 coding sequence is TGTGCCAGTATGGCCGGGTCCCTAGGAGGTGAGCAGTTCTTC. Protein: CASMAGSLGGEQFF.

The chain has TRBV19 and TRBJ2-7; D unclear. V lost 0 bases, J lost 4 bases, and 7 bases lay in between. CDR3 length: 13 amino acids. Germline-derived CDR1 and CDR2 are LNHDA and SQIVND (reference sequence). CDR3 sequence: CASSIEFSYEQYF. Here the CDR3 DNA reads TGTGCCAGTAGTATAGAGTTCTCTTACGAGCAGTACTTC.

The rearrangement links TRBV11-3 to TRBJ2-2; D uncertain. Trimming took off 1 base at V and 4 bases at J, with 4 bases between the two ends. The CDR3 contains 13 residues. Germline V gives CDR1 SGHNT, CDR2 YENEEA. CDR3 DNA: TGTGCCAGCAGCTTAGTGAGCACCGGGGAGCTGTTTTTT. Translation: CASSLVSTGELFF.

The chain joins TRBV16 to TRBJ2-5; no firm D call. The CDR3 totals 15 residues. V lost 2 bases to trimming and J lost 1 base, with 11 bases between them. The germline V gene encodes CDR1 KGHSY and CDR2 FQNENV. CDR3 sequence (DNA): TGTGCCAGCAGCCAACCCGGGTCACTCCAAGAGACCCAGTACTTC. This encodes CASSQPGSLQETQYF.

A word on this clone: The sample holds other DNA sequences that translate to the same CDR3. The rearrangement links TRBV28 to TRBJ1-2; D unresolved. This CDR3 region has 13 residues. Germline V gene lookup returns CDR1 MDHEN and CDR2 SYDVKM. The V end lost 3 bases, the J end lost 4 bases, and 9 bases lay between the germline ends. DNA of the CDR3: TGTGCCAGCAGTTTCGCGGGAGTCTATGGCTACACCTTC. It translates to CASSFAGVYGYTF.